This entry concerns a single T cell receptor beta chain. The CDR3 spans 20 residues. J was trimmed by 0 bases and V by 8 bases; bases with no gene match: 16. This sample was taken from a study of blood T cell repertoires in COVID-19. Sequencing used immunoSEQ multiplex PCR; TCRdb keeps in-frame clones, though not all of them. The sample shows about 250,000 clones, more than 65% of them seen only once. The receptor was derived from a man aged 45-65 years who had recovered from COVID-19. V is TRBV23-1 and J is TRBJ2-1, with 13 bases lining up with TRBD2. TRBV23-1 is sorted into the ORF group, with uncertain function. The sequenced sample was PBMCs or T cells enriched from blood (not recorded which). The CDR3 region is CASPPRAKTSGRTSYNEQFF. The CDR3 nucleotides read TGCGCCAGCCCCCCTAGAGCGAAGACTAGCGGGAGGACCTCCTACAATGAGCAGTTCTTC.